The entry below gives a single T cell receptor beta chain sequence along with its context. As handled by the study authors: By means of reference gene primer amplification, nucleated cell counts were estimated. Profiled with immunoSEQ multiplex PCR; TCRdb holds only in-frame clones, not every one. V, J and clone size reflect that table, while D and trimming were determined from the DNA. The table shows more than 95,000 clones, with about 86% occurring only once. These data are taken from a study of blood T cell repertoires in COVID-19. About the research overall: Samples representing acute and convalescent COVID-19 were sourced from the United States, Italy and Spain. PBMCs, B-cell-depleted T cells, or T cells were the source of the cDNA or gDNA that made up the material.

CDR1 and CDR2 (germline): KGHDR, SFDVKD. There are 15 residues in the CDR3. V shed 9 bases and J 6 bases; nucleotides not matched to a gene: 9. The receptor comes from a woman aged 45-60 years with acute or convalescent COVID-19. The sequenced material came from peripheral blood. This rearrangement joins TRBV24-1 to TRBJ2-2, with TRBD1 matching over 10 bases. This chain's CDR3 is CATRAGTGEAGELFF. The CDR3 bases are TGTGCCACCCGGGCCGGGACAGGGGAAGCCGGGGAGCTGTTTTTT.